This T cell receptor (beta chain) was identified during a study of T cells in Graves' hyperthyroidism and ophthalmopathy. Study-level points and caveats: Blood held most thyroid clonotypes expanded above 0.001 frequency.

Details on this clonotype: The antigen remains unidentified.

The CDR3 is 15 residues long. V gave up 3 bases and J gave up 6 bases, with 14 bases separating them. Looked up from germline, CDR1 is LNHDA and CDR2 is SQIVND (reference sequence). Amplification of TCR beta CDR3 regions used RNA as the template. HTBI primers were the set used in a first-round RT-PCR of the TCR CDR3. TCRdb reanalysed the multiplex PCR reads using MiXCR and keeps one entry per CDR3 protein. Altogether a few hundred thousand distinct CDR3 sequences are present, about 15% being singletons, with the ten largest covering around 30%. This TCR came from a woman aged 45-65 years with Graves' hyperthyroidism that later progressed to Graves' ophthalmopathy. The V and J genes are TRBV19 and TRBJ1-4, with a tentative D call TRBD1 (5 bases). Sequencing was done on a sample of blood. The CDR3 region is CASSIGPGTDEKLFF. Written as DNA, the CDR3 is TGTGCCAGTAGTATTGGACCCGGGACGGATGAAAAACTGTTTTTT.